This TCR beta chain was identified during a study of T cell clonotyping in hematopoietic cell transplantation. General observations from the study: Few recipient clonotypes overlapped donors; over 97% were de novo at given depth.

Regarding this clone: Antigen: not known.

The CDR3 loop spans 15 amino acids. Trimming removed 8 bases from V and 5 bases from J, with 18 bases in between. From germline, CDR1 is SNHLY and CDR2 FYNNEI. Generated by immunoSEQ multiplex PCR, the TCRdb table keeps only in-frame clones and is missing some. Counted here are around 17,000 clones, roughly 70% occurring once; the ten biggest clones make up 8.5% to 9.5%. The receptor was isolated from a woman aged 60 to 75 in good health. Some clones in this sample may be carry-over from other donors' samples. The chain joins TRBV2 to TRBJ2-2, with D perhaps TRBD1 (6 bases). The sample taken for sequencing was peripheral blood mononuclear cells. Here the CDR3 reads CASQGARTVTGELFF. DNA of the CDR3: TGTGCCAGCCAAGGGGCTAGGACAGTAACCGGGGAGCTGTTTTTT.